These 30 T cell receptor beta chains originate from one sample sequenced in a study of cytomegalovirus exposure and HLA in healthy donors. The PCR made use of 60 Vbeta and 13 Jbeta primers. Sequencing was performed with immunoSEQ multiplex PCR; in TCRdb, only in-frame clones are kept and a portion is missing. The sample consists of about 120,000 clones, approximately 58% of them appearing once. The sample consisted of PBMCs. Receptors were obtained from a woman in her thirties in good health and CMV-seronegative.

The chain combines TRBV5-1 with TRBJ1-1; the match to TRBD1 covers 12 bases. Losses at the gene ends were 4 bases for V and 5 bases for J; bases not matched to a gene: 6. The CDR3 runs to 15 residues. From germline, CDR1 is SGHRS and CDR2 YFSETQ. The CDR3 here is CASSTGQGAKTEAFF. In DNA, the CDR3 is TGCGCCAGCAGCACGGGACAGGGGGCGAAAACTGAAGCTTTCTTT.

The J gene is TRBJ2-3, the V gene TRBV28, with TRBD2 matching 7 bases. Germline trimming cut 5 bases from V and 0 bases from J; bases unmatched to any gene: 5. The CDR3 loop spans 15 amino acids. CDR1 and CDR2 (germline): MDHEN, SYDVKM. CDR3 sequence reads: CASSRPLASTDTQYF. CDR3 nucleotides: TGTGCCAGCAGTCGACCACTAGCGAGCACAGATACGCAGTATTTT.

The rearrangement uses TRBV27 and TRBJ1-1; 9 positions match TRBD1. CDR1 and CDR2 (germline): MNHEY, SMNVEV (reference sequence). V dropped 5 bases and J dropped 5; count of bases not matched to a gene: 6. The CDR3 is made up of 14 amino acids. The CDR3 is CASSQRQGGTEAFF. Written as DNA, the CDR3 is TGTGCCAGCAGTCAAAGACAGGGGGGGACTGAAGCTTTCTTT.

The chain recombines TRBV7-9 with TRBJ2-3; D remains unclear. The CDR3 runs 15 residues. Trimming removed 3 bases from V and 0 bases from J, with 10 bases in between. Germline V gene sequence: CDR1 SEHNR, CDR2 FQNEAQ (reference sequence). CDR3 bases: TGTGCCAGCAGCTTGGGTGGAGTGAGCACAGATACGCAGTATTTT. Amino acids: CASSLGGVSTDTQYF.

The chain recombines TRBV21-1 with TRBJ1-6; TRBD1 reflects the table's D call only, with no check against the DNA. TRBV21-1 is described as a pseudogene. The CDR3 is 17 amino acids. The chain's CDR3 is CATFSQGFCSYNSPLHF. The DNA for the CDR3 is TGTGCCACCTTTAGCCAGGGCTTCTGCTCCTATAATTCACCCCTCCACTTT.

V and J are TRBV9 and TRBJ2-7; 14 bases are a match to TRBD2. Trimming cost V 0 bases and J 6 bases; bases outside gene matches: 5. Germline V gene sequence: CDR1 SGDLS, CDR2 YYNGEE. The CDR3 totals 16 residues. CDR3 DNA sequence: TGTGCCAGCAGCGTAGCAGGGACTAGCGGGAGTGGCGAGCAGTACTTC. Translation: CASSVAGTSGSGEQYF.

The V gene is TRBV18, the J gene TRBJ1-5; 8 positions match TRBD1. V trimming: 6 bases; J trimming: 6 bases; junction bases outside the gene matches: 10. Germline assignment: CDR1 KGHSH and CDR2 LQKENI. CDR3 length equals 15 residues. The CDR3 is CASSTTGAIVQPQHF. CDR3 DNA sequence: TGTGCCAGCTCGACGACAGGGGCGATAGTTCAGCCCCAGCATTTT.

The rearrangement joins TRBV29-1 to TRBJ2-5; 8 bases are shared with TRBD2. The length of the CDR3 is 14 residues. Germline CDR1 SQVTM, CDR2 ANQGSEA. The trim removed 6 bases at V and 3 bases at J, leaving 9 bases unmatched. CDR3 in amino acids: CSVQILAEKETQYF. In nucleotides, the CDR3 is TGCAGCGTCCAAATACTAGCGGAGAAAGAGACCCAGTACTTC.

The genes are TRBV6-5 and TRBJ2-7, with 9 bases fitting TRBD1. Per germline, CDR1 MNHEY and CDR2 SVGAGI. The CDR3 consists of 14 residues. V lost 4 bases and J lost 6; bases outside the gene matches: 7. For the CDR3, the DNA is TGTGCCAGCAGTTCAGGGACAGGGACTCTCGAGCAGTACTTC. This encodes CASSSGTGTLEQYF.

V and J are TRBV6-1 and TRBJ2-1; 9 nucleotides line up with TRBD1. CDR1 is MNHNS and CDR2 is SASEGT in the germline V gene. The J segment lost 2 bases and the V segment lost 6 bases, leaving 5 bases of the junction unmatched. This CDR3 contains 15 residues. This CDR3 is CASSPGTGPYNEQFF. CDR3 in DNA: TGTGCCAGCAGCCCCGGGACAGGGCCCTACAATGAGCAGTTCTTC.

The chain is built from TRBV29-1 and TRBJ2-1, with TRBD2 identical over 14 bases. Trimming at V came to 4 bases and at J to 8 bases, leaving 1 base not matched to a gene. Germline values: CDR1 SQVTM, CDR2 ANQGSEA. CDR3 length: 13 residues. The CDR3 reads CSVGLAGGYEQFF. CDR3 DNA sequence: TGCAGCGTTGGACTAGCGGGAGGGTATGAGCAGTTCTTC.

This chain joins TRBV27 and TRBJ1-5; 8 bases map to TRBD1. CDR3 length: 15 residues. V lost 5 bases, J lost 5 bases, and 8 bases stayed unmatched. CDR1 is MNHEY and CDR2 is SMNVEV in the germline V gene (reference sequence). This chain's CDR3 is CASSPSQGDHQPQHF. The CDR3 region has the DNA TGTGCCAGCAGTCCCTCACAGGGGGATCATCAGCCCCAGCATTTT.

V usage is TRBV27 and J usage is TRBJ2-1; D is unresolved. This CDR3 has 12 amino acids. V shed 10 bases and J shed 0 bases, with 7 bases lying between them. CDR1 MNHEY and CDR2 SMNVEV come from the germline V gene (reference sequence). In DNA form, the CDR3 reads TGTGCCACCAGACACTCCTACAATGAGCAGTTCTTC. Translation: CATRHSYNEQFF.

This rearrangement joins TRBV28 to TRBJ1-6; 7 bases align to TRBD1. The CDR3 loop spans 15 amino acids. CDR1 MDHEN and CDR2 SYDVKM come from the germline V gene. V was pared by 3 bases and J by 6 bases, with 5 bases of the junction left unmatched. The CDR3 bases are TGTGCCAGCAGTTTGGCCAGGGGGGTTAATTCACCCCTCCACTTT. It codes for CASSLARGVNSPLHF.

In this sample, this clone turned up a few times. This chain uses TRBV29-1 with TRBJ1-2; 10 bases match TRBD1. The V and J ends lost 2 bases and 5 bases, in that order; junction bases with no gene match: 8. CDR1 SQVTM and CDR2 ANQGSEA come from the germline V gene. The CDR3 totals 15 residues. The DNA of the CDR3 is TGCAGCGTTGAATCCGACAGGGGGCGTCTGTATGGCTACACCTTC. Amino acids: CSVESDRGRLYGYTF.

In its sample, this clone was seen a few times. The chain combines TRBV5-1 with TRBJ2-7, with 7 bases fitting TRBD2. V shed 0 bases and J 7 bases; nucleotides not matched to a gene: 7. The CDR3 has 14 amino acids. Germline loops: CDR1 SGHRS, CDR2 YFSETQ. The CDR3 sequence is CASSLGSREFEQYF. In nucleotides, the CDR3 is TGCGCCAGCAGCTTGGGGTCGCGGGAGTTTGAGCAGTACTTC.

The CDR3 region is CASSYRGRGTEAFF. CDR3 coding DNA: TGTGCCAGCAGCTACAGGGGGCGGGGAACTGAAGCTTTCTTT. The chain employs TRBV6-5 and TRBJ1-1; 9 nucleotides agree with TRBD1. Looked up from germline, CDR1 is MNHEY and CDR2 is SVGAGI. This CDR3 has 14 amino acids. The V segment lost 6 bases and the J segment 5 bases; nucleotides outside the gene matches: 7.

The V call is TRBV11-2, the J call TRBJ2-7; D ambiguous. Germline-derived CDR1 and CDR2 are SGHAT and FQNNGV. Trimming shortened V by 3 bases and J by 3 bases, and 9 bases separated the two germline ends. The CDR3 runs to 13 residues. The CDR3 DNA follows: TGTGCCAGCAGCTTTAGCAGCCACTACGAGCAGTACTTC. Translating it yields CASSFSSHYEQYF.

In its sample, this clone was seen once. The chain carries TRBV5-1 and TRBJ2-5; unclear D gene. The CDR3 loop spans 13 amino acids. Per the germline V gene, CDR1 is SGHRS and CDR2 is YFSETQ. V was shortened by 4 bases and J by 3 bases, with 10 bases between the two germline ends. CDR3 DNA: TGCGCCAGCAGCGGAACTACTAAAGAGACCCAGTACTTC. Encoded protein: CASSGTTKETQYF.

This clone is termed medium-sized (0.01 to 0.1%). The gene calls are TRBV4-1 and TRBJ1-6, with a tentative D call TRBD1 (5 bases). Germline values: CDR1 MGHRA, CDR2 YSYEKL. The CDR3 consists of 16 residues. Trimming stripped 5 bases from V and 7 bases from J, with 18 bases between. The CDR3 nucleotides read TGCGCCAGCAGCGAACGGGAAGTTGGGGGGAATTCACCCCTCCACTTT. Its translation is CASSEREVGGNSPLHF.

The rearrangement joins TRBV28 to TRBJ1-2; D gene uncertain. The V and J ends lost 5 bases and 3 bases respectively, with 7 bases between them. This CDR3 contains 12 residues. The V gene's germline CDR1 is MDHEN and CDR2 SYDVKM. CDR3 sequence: CASSPTHYGYTF. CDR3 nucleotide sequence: TGTGCCAGCAGTCCAACACACTATGGCTACACCTTC.

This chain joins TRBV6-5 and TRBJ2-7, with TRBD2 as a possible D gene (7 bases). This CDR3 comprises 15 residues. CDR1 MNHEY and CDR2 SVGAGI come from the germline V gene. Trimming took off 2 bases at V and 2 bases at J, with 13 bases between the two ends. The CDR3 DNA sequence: TGTGCCAGCAGTTACGGGGGGGCGGGGACCTACGAGCAGTACTTC. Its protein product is CASSYGGAGTYEQYF.

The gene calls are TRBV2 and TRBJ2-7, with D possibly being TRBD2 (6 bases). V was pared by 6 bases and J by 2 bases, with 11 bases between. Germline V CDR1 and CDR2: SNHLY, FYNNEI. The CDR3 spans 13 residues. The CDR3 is CASRGTGPYEQYF. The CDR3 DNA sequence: TGTGCCAGCAGGGGGACTGGACCCTACGAGCAGTACTTC.

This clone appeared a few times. The CDR3 loop reads CASSLVGGWGNYEQYF. The CDR3 DNA sequence: TGTGCCAGCAGCTTGGTTGGGGGGTGGGGGAACTACGAGCAGTACTTC. This chain connects TRBV5-5 to TRBJ2-7, with a weak D call TRBD2 (6 bases). Germline V CDR1 and CDR2: SGHKS, YYEKEE (reference sequence). This CDR3 has 16 residues. The V end lost 0 bases, the J end lost 3 bases, and 16 bases lay between the germline ends.

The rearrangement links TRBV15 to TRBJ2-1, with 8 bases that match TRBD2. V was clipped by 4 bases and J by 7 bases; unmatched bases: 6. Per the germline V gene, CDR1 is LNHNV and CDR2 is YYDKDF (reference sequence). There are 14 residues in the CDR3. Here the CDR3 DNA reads TGTGCCACCAGCAAAGCGGGAGTCCCGAATGAGCAGTTCTTC. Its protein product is CATSKAGVPNEQFF.

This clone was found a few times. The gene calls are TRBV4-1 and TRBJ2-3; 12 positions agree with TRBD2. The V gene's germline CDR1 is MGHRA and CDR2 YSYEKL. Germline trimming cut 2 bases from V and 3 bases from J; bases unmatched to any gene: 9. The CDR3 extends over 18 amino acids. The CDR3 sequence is CASSQFVPGTSGTDTQYF. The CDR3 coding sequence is TGCGCCAGCAGCCAATTCGTCCCCGGGACTAGCGGGACAGATACGCAGTATTTT.

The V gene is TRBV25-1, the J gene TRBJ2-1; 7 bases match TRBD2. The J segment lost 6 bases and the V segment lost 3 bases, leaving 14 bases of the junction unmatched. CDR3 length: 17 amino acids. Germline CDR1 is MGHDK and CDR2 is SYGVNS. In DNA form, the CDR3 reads TGTGCCAGCAGTGACCCGGCGGTAAGCGGGATAATCAATGAGCAGTTCTTC. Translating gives CASSDPAVSGIINEQFF.

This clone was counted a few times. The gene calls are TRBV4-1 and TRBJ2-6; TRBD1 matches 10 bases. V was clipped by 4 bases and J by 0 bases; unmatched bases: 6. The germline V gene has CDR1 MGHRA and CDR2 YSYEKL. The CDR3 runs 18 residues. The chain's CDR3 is CASSPRTGGGSGANVLTF. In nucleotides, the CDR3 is TGCGCCAGCAGCCCGCGGACAGGGGGGGGCTCTGGGGCCAACGTCCTGACTTTC.

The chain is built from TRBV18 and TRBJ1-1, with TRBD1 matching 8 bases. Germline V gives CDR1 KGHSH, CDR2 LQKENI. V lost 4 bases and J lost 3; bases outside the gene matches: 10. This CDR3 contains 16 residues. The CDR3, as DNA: TGTGCCAGCTCACGGGATACAGGGGGGTGGTACACTGAAGCTTTCTTT. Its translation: CASSRDTGGWYTEAFF.

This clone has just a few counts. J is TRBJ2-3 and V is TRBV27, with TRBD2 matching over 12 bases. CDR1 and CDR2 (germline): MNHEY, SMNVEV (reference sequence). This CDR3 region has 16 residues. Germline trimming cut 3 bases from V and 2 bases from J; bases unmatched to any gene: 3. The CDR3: CASSFRTSGNTDTQYF. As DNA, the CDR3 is TGTGCCAGCAGTTTCCGGACTAGCGGGAACACAGATACGCAGTATTTT.